Each of the 16 T cell receptor beta chains below was sequenced from the same sample in a study of cytomegalovirus exposure and HLA in healthy donors. 13 Jbeta primers and 60 Vbeta primers were used for the PCR. Sequenced by immunoSEQ multiplex PCR; TCRdb stores in-frame clones only, minus some. This table has about 130,000 clones, approximately 86% appearing once. The specimen sequenced was PBMCs. These receptors originate from a boy aged 10-17 years in good health and CMV-seronegative.

This clone has a single count. The chain employs TRBV19 and TRBJ2-1; TRBD1 matches at 7 bases. J was trimmed by 0 bases and V by 5 bases; bases with no gene match: 10. The germline V gene encodes CDR1 LNHDA and CDR2 SQIVND (reference sequence). This CDR3 is 17 amino acids long. Written as DNA, the CDR3 is TGTGCCAGTAGTCCCCACAGGGGCCCGAGCTCCTACAATGAGCAGTTCTTC. It specifies CASSPHRGPSSYNEQFF. Full variable domain (remainder filled in from reference TRBV19 and TRBJ2-1): DGGITQSPKYLFRKEGQNVTLSCEQNLNHDAMYWYRQDPGQGLRLIYYSQIVNDFQKGDIAEGYSVSREKKESFPLTVTSAQKNPTAFYLCASSPHRGPSSYNEQFFGPGTRLTVL.

In its sample, this clone was seen a few times. V gene TRBV6-6 combines with J gene TRBJ1-5; 7 bases are shared with TRBD1. CDR1 MNHNY and CDR2 SVGAGI come from the germline V gene (reference sequence). The V gene end was trimmed by 7 bases and the J gene end by 5 bases; junction bases not matched to a gene: 8. This CDR3 is built from 14 residues. In DNA, the CDR3 is TGTGCCAGCACCCTTGACAGGGTGTATCAGCCCCAGCATTTT. It encodes CASTLDRVYQPQHF.

The V gene is TRBV5-1, the J gene TRBJ2-3; D unclear. CDR3 length equals 14 residues. Germline CDR1 is SGHRS and CDR2 is YFSETQ. Between the trimmed V and J ends, which lost 2 bases and 6 bases, there was a span of 13 bases. The CDR3 is CASSFGGGLDTQYF. DNA for the CDR3: TGCGCCAGCAGCTTCGGCGGCGGTCTGGATACGCAGTATTTT. Full variable domain (remainder filled in from reference TRBV5-1 and TRBJ2-3): KAGVTQTPRYLIKTRGQQVTLSCSPISGHRSVSWYQQTPGQGLQFLFEYFSETQRNKGNFPGRFSGRQFSNSRSEMNVSTLELGDSALYLCASSFGGGLDTQYFGPGTRLTVL.

This chain joins TRBV4-1 and TRBJ2-3; D remains ambiguous. V was pared by 0 bases and J by 0 bases, with 7 bases between. The CDR3 totals 15 residues. Per germline, CDR1 MGHRA and CDR2 YSYEKL. The CDR3 reads CASSQDRSSTDTQYF. The CDR3 region has the DNA TGCGCCAGCAGCCAAGACCGGTCCAGCACAGATACGCAGTATTTT.

CDR3 nucleotides: TGTGCCAGTAGTATAGATTCCCCAGGGACAGATACGCAGTATTTT. Translated, it gives CASSIDSPGTDTQYF. The gene calls are TRBV19 and TRBJ2-3; maybe TRBD1 (5 bases). Trimming removed 0 bases at V and 3 bases at J, with 10 bases between. Germline lookup yields CDR1 LNHDA and CDR2 SQIVND (reference sequence). This CDR3 spans 15 amino acids.

J is TRBJ2-3 and V is TRBV5-1; 9 bases fit TRBD2. Losses at the gene ends were 2 bases for V and 3 bases for J; bases not matched to a gene: 10. Germline V gene data show CDR1 as SGHRS and CDR2 as YFSETQ. This CDR3 contains 17 residues. CDR3 residues: CASSLRPAGGLTDTQYF. CDR3 sequence (DNA): TGCGCCAGCAGCTTAAGACCAGCGGGGGGCCTAACAGATACGCAGTATTTT.

Sample share makes this clone medium-sized. V and J are TRBV18 and TRBJ2-7; 8 bases map to TRBD1. The CDR3 totals 14 residues. V dropped 5 bases and J dropped 0; count of bases not matched to a gene: 3. Germline V CDR1 and CDR2: KGHSH, LQKENI. For the CDR3, the DNA is TGTGCCAGCTCAAAAGGACAGGGCTCCTACGAGCAGTACTTC. Protein product: CASSKGQGSYEQYF.

This chain uses TRBV29-1 with TRBJ2-7; TRBD1 is a possible D gene (6 bases). CDR1 and CDR2 (germline): SQVTM, ANQGSEA. The CDR3 is made up of 13 amino acids. Trimming cost V 6 bases and J 5 bases, with 17 bases left between them. The CDR3 nucleotides read TGCAGCGTGAATCTTAACAGGGAAAACGAGCAGTACTTC. It encodes CSVNLNRENEQYF.

Only a few counts were recorded for this clone. The chain recombines TRBV14 with TRBJ2-3; unclear D gene. V was trimmed by 3 bases and J by 2 bases, leaving 12 bases between them. This CDR3 has 15 amino acids. Per the germline V gene, CDR1 is SGHDN and CDR2 is FVKESK. CDR3 bases: TGTGCCAGCAGCCAGTTTACGGGTTTCACAGATACGCAGTATTTT. It specifies CASSQFTGFTDTQYF. Combining the CDR3 with reference TRBV14 and TRBJ2-3 gives the whole variable domain EAGVTQFPSHSVIEKGQTVTLRCDPISGHDNLYWYRRVMGKEIKFLLHFVKESKQDESGMPNNRFLAERTGGTYSTLKVQPAELEDSGVYFCASSQFTGFTDTQYFGPGTRLTVL.

The J gene is TRBJ2-7, the V gene TRBV5-4; 10 nucleotides agree with TRBD1. The CDR3 totals 14 residues. The germline gives CDR1 SGHNT, CDR2 YYREEE (reference sequence). J was trimmed by 6 bases and V by 0 bases; bases with no gene match: 3. CDR3 DNA sequence: TGTGCCAGCAGCTTGGGCGACAGGGGGCGCGAGCAGTACTTC. It specifies CASSLGDRGREQYF.

J is TRBJ1-2 and V is TRBV15, with a weak D call TRBD1 (6 bases). CDR1 LNHNV and CDR2 YYDKDF come from the germline V gene (reference sequence). The CDR3 runs to 15 residues. The ends were cut back, 1 base at V and 1 base at J, with 10 bases in the middle. The CDR3 loop reads CATSRGDRSNYGYTF. CDR3 nucleotide sequence: TGTGCCACCAGCAGAGGCGACAGGAGTAACTATGGCTACACCTTC.

This sequence joins TRBV18 and TRBJ1-4; TRBD1 agrees at 8 bases. The CDR3 spans 15 residues. Trimming cost V 2 bases and J 5 bases; bases outside gene matches: 4. The V gene's germline CDR1 is KGHSH and CDR2 LQKENI. The CDR3 DNA follows: TGTGCCAGCTCACCAAGGGCAGGGGGCAATGAAAAACTGTTTTTT. Translated, it gives CASSPRAGGNEKLFF.

The chain uses TRBV11-3 and TRBJ1-1; weak D call: TRBD1 (6 bases). V lost 0 bases and J 5 bases, leaving 10 bases between the germline ends. Per germline, CDR1 SGHNT and CDR2 YENEEA. CDR3 length: 14 amino acids. The CDR3 DNA follows: TGTGCCAGCAGCTTAGATCCAGGGGCTACTGAAGCTTTCTTT. This sequence encodes CASSLDPGATEAFF.

The chain recombines TRBV11-3 with TRBJ2-2; a possible D gene is TRBD1 (6 bases). Germline CDR1 SGHNT, CDR2 YENEEA. Trimming removed 3 bases from V and 6 bases from J, with 11 bases in between. The CDR3 runs to 14 residues. For the CDR3, the DNA is TGTGCCAGCAGCTTTGGGCAGGGGCCCGGGGAGCTGTTTTTT. This gives the protein CASSFGQGPGELFF.

The chain combines TRBV6-5 with TRBJ2-5, with D perhaps matching TRBD2 (6 bases). The CDR3 contains 16 residues. V lost 4 bases, J lost 2 bases, and 17 bases lay in between. Germline V gene data show CDR1 as MNHEY and CDR2 as SVGAGI. Here the CDR3 reads CASSLGSSETQETQYF. DNA of the CDR3: TGTGCCAGCAGTTTGGGTTCTAGCGAAACACAAGAGACCCAGTACTTC.

The rearrangement uses TRBV5-4 and TRBJ1-4, with D tentatively TRBD1 (6 bases). Germline loops: CDR1 SGHNT, CDR2 YYREEE (reference sequence). Trimming pared 0 bases from V and 4 bases from J, leaving 10 bases between. The CDR3 contains 15 residues. CDR3 sequence: CASSLDRVGNEKLFF. CDR3 nucleotide sequence: TGTGCCAGCAGCTTGGACAGGGTTGGTAATGAAAAACTGTTTTTT.